Listed here are 7 T cell receptor beta chains from one sample, sequenced in a study of blood T cell repertoires in COVID-19. Some clones are missing from TCRdb's copy, which holds only in-frame ones; the method was immunoSEQ multiplex PCR. This sample has 90,000 to 110,000 clones, with 84% found just once. Sequencing was carried out using peripheral blood. The receptors were sampled from a woman between 45 and 60 years old with acute or convalescent COVID-19.

The chain uses TRBV14 and TRBJ2-7, with 7 bases matching TRBD1. CDR1 and CDR2 from the germline V gene are SGHDN and FVKESK. The ends lost 5 bases at V and 2 bases at J; junction bases unmatched: 6. The CDR3 sequence is 14 residues long. The CDR3 protein is CASSTRDRAYEQYF. CDR3 bases: TGTGCCAGCAGCACCCGGGACAGAGCCTACGAGCAGTACTTC.

The chain couples TRBV6-5 to TRBJ1-6, with 10 bases identical to TRBD1. CDR3 size: 14 residues. Trimming removed 10 bases from V and 6 bases from J; junction bases left unmatched: 6. CDR1 and CDR2 (germline): MNHEY, SVGAGI. The DNA for the CDR3 is TGTGCCAACGTTGGACAGGGGGTTAATTCACCCCTCCACTTT. Amino acids: CANVGQGVNSPLHF.

This chain joins TRBV28 and TRBJ1-6; the match to TRBD1 covers 7 bases. This CDR3 contains 18 residues. CDR1 MDHEN and CDR2 SYDVKM come from the germline V gene. The V and J ends lost 3 bases and 6 bases, in that order; junction bases with no gene match: 14. The CDR3 loop is CASSFPRQGIFSNSPLHF. DNA of the CDR3: TGTGCCAGCAGTTTCCCCAGACAGGGAATTTTTAGTAATTCACCCCTCCACTTT.

The V and J genes are TRBV7-6 and TRBJ2-1; 8 positions agree with TRBD2. The junction had 16 bases not matched to a gene; V was cut back by 5 bases and J by 10 bases. CDR3 length equals 16 residues. Germline V gives CDR1 SGHVS, CDR2 FNYEAQ. The CDR3 is CASSLISRGGREEQFF. CDR3 nucleotide sequence: TGTGCCAGCAGCCTAATTTCTCGGGGGGGGAGGGAGGAGCAGTTCTTC.

This chain connects TRBV15 to TRBJ2-7, with TRBD1 matching over 12 bases. The CDR3 loop spans 19 amino acids. V trimming: 4 bases; J trimming: 3 bases; junction bases outside the gene matches: 16. The germline CDR1 and CDR2 sequences are LNHNV and YYDKDF (reference sequence). CDR3 loop: CATSKLPGQGANFGYEQYF. The CDR3 DNA reads as TGTGCCACCAGCAAACTCCCGGGACAGGGGGCGAACTTTGGCTACGAGCAGTACTTC.

The CDR3 protein is CATSVGRGNEQFF. The CDR3 DNA reads TGTGCCACCAGCGTTGGAAGGGGCAATGAGCAGTTCTTC. The rearrangement joins TRBV15 to TRBJ2-1; D may be TRBD1 (5 bases). V shed 5 bases and J shed 6 bases, with 11 bases lying between them. CDR3 length: 13 amino acids. Germline V gene lookup returns CDR1 LNHNV and CDR2 YYDKDF (reference sequence).

This chain links TRBV2 with TRBJ1-2, with D possibly matching TRBD1 (6 bases). V lost 6 bases and J 6 bases, leaving 14 bases between the germline ends. The V gene's germline CDR1 is SNHLY and CDR2 FYNNEI. This CDR3 contains 13 residues. The CDR3 here is CASRKRQADGYTF. DNA of the CDR3: TGTGCCAGCAGGAAACGACAGGCGGATGGCTACACCTTC.